These 24 T cell receptor beta chains originate from one sample sequenced in a study of cytomegalovirus exposure and HLA in healthy donors. With 60 Vbeta and 13 Jbeta primers, the PCR was carried out. Here immunoSEQ multiplex PCR was the method, and the copy in TCRdb shows in-frame clones only, minus some. The sample has about 160,000 clones, around 80% seen once. Sequencing was performed on PBMCs. These receptors were taken from a man aged 25 to 40 in good health and CMV-seronegative.

The chain is built from TRBV10-3 and TRBJ1-1; weak D call: TRBD1 (5 bases). V was shortened by 0 bases and J by 6 bases, with 17 bases between the two germline ends. CDR3 length equals 16 residues. Germline V gene data show CDR1 as ENHRY and CDR2 as SYGVKD. The CDR3 bases are TGTGCCATCAGTGAGTCGTTAGGGGAGGGAGGACCTGAAGCTTTCTTT. Translating it yields CAISESLGEGGPEAFF.

The chain is built from TRBV5-1 and TRBJ1-2; TRBD1 aligns across 7 bases. The J segment lost 2 bases and the V segment lost 4 bases, leaving 8 bases of the junction unmatched. CDR1 is SGHRS and CDR2 is YFSETQ in the germline V gene. CDR3 length: 15 amino acids. The CDR3 bases are TGCGCCAGCAGCCCCGGGACAGAGATAAACTATGGCTACACCTTC. Translation: CASSPGTEINYGYTF.

The chain is built from TRBV7-2 and TRBJ2-6; D perhaps matches TRBD1 (5 bases). The CDR3 consists of 18 residues. Trimming removed 4 bases at V and 1 base at J, with 17 bases between. Per the germline V gene, CDR1 is SGHTA and CDR2 is FQGNSA. CDR3 in DNA: TGTGCCAGCAGCTACCATGTCCCCGACAGTTCTGGGGCCAACGTCCTGACTTTC. This sequence encodes CASSYHVPDSSGANVLTF.

This clone was seen more than once but under ten times. V is TRBV27 and J is TRBJ2-1; 12 nucleotides match TRBD2. V gave up 5 bases and J gave up 5 bases; unmatched junction bases: 4. The CDR3 loop spans 15 amino acids. Per germline, CDR1 MNHEY and CDR2 SMNVEV (reference sequence). The CDR3 protein is CASSRGLAGNNEQFF. CDR3 coding DNA: TGTGCCAGCAGTAGAGGACTAGCGGGAAACAATGAGCAGTTCTTC.

The V call is TRBV27, the J call TRBJ1-1, with D perhaps TRBD1 (6 bases). The CDR3 sequence is 15 residues long. In germline, CDR1 is MNHEY, CDR2 SMNVEV (reference sequence). With 5 bases removed from V and 0 bases from J, the gap between germline ends came to 13 bases. CDR3 nucleotide sequence: TGTGCCAGCAGTACCCCCAGGGGTTTGAACACTGAAGCTTTCTTT. Its translation: CASSTPRGLNTEAFF.

This sequence joins TRBV27 and TRBJ2-5, with TRBD2 matching 13 bases. There are 17 residues in the CDR3. Looked up from germline, CDR1 is MNHEY and CDR2 is SMNVEV (reference sequence). The V and J ends lost 5 bases and 1 base, in that order; junction bases with no gene match: 7. The CDR3 region has the DNA TGTGCCAGCAGTCACATCGGGACTAGCGGGGTCCAAGAGACCCAGTACTTC. Protein sequence: CASSHIGTSGVQETQYF.

The chain has TRBV27 and TRBJ2-7; 8 bases agree with TRBD2. Germline-derived CDR1 and CDR2 are MNHEY and SMNVEV (reference sequence). V shed 7 bases, J shed 0 bases, and the junction held 8 bases outside the gene matches. The CDR3 totals 15 residues. CDR3 sequence (DNA): TGTGCCAGCACCGTAACTAGCGGTAGCTCCTACGAGCAGTACTTC. Amino acids: CASTVTSGSSYEQYF.

This chain uses TRBV9 with TRBJ2-1; a weak D match, TRBD2 (7 bases). The germline V gene encodes CDR1 SGDLS and CDR2 YYNGEE. This CDR3 contains 16 residues. Deletions cut 7 bases from V and 0 bases from J, with 17 bases between. As DNA, the CDR3 is TGTGCCAGCGGCAAAGGACAGCGGGGCTCCTACAATGAGCAGTTCTTC. Protein sequence: CASGKGQRGSYNEQFF.

This clone has more than one count but fewer than ten. V usage is TRBV18 and J usage is TRBJ1-2; 8 nucleotides line up with TRBD1. Trimming took 8 bases from V and 6 from J; bases not matched to a gene: 17. The CDR3 covers 16 residues. Germline CDR1 reads KGHSH; CDR2 reads LQKENI. CDR3 loop: CASLTPPLDRDHGYTF. CDR3 bases: TGTGCCAGCCTTACCCCACCACTGGACAGGGACCATGGCTACACCTTC.

As for this clone: In the same sample, other DNA sequences code for this CDR3. This chain links TRBV29-1 with TRBJ1-2; TRBD1 is a possible D gene (5 bases). With 3 bases removed from V and 8 bases from J, the gap between germline ends came to 10 bases. CDR3 length: 11 residues. CDR1 and CDR2 from the germline V gene are SQVTM and ANQGSEA. The CDR3 DNA reads as TGCAGCGTTGAGCAGGGAGGAGGCTACACCTTC. It is translated as CSVEQGGGYTF.

The rearrangement uses TRBV13 and TRBJ2-1; D remains ambiguous. CDR1 and CDR2 (germline): PRHDT, FYEKMQ (reference sequence). CDR3 size: 13 residues. The V end lost 5 bases, the J end lost 4 bases, and 9 bases lay between the germline ends. The CDR3 sequence is CASSQDWYNEQFF. The CDR3 region has the DNA TGTGCCAGCAGCCAAGACTGGTACAATGAGCAGTTCTTC.

Only a few counts were recorded for this clone. V and J are TRBV28 and TRBJ2-1, with 9 bases aligning to TRBD2. The CDR3 has 13 amino acids. Germline lookup yields CDR1 MDHEN and CDR2 SYDVKM. J lost 8 bases, V lost 4 bases, and 3 bases had no gene match. DNA for the CDR3: TGTGCCAGCAGTTCTCTAGCGGGATATGAGCAGTTCTTC. This encodes CASSSLAGYEQFF.

This chain links TRBV28 with TRBJ1-2; no clear D. Deletions cut 8 bases from V and 7 bases from J, with 20 bases between. CDR3 size: 14 residues. CDR1 is MDHEN, CDR2 SYDVKM, per germline. CDR3 loop: CASGVGEGYVGYTF. CDR3 sequence (DNA): TGTGCCAGCGGCGTAGGAGAGGGATATGTTGGCTACACCTTC.

The chain carries TRBV18 and TRBJ2-2, with D perhaps TRBD1 (6 bases). The ends were cut back, 3 bases at V and 5 bases at J, with 13 bases in the middle. CDR1 and CDR2 from the germline V gene are KGHSH and LQKENI. This CDR3 region has 15 residues. In nucleotides, the CDR3 is TGTGCCAGCTCACCGGCCGGGACACCAACCGGGGAGCTGTTTTTT. Its translation: CASSPAGTPTGELFF. The full variable domain, in which reference TRBV18 and TRBJ2-2 provide the parts outside the CDR3, is NAGVMQNPRHLVRRRGQEARLRCSPMKGHSHVYWYRQLPEEGLKFMVYLQKENIIDESGMPKERFSAEFPKEGPSILRIQQVVRGDSAAYFCASSPAGTPTGELFFGEGSRLTVL.

The chain uses TRBV18 and TRBJ1-1, with 8 bases aligning to TRBD1. Germline V gene lookup returns CDR1 KGHSH and CDR2 LQKENI. The V and J ends lost 1 base and 0 bases, in that order; junction bases with no gene match: 1. This CDR3 contains 15 residues. CDR3 sequence (DNA): TGTGCCAGCTCACCACGACAGGGGATGAACACTGAAGCTTTCTTT. Protein: CASSPRQGMNTEAFF.

The chain uses TRBV28 and TRBJ2-2, with 11 positions matching TRBD1. Germline-derived CDR1 and CDR2 are MDHEN and SYDVKM. J was trimmed by 4 bases and V by 1 base; bases with no gene match: 2. This CDR3 comprises 16 residues. The CDR3 DNA reads as TGTGCCAGCAGTTTATTGGGGACAGGGGGCACCGGGGAGCTGTTTTTT. It specifies CASSLLGTGGTGELFF. The full variable domain, its missing parts supplied by reference TRBV28 and TRBJ2-2, is DVKVTQSSRYLVKRTGEKVFLECVQDMDHENMFWYRQDPGLGLRLIYFSYDVKMKEKGDIPEGYSVSREKKERFSLILESASTNQTSMYLCASSLLGTGGTGELFFGEGSRLTVL.

The chain employs TRBV2 and TRBJ1-2, with a weak D call TRBD1 (6 bases). With 7 bases removed from V and 4 bases from J, the gap between germline ends came to 19 bases. The CDR3 totals 15 residues. Germline V lookup: CDR1 SNHLY, CDR2 FYNNEI. DNA of the CDR3: TGTGCCAGCATCCTCGGGACACTGGGGACCTATGGCTACACCTTC. This sequence encodes CASILGTLGTYGYTF.

The chain carries TRBV27 and TRBJ1-2; a possible D gene is TRBD1 (5 bases). Trimming took 0 bases from V and 1 from J, leaving 15 bases between them. Germline CDR1 MNHEY, CDR2 SMNVEV (reference sequence). This CDR3 has 17 residues. In DNA, the CDR3 is TGTGCCAGCAGTTTATCGAGACAGCCGAACTTTAACTATGGCTACACCTTC. Encoded protein: CASSLSRQPNFNYGYTF.

The CDR3 nucleotides are TGCGCCAGCAGCCCAGGGGGATGTGAAGCTTTCTTT. Protein product: CASSPGGCEAFF. This chain joins TRBV5-1 and TRBJ1-1; TRBD1 aligns across 7 bases. V was pared by 4 bases and J by 7 bases, with 4 bases of the junction left unmatched. CDR1 is SGHRS, CDR2 YFSETQ, per germline. The CDR3 loop spans 12 amino acids.

The chain employs TRBV28 and TRBJ1-2; 9 nucleotides align to TRBD1. CDR3 length: 13 residues. After removal of 6 bases from V and 8 bases from J, the junction contained 7 bases not matched to a gene. Germline CDR1 MDHEN, CDR2 SYDVKM. CDR3 region: CASRMTGGEGYTF. The CDR3 DNA reads TGTGCCAGCAGGATGACAGGGGGGGAAGGCTACACCTTC.

This clone was detected only once. The chain links TRBV6-6 to TRBJ1-3, with D perhaps matching TRBD1 (5 bases). With 8 bases removed from V and 4 bases from J, the gap between germline ends came to 9 bases. The CDR3 is 12 amino acids. Germline loops: CDR1 MNHNY, CDR2 SVGAGI (reference sequence). The CDR3 DNA is TGTGCCAGCGGGCAGGGAGGAAACACCATATATTTT. Its protein is CASGQGGNTIYF.

This chain uses TRBV7-6 with TRBJ1-2; D unclear. Germline CDR1 reads SGHVS; CDR2 reads FNYEAQ. Trimming shortened V by 1 base and J by 0 bases, and 12 bases separated the two germline ends. The CDR3 length is 16 residues. The CDR3 DNA follows: TGTGCCAGCAGCTTAGGGGCAACAAGAGCTAACTATGGCTACACCTTC. Protein sequence: CASSLGATRANYGYTF.

The genes are TRBV12-5 and TRBJ2-5, with a weak D call TRBD1 (5 bases). V was pared by 5 bases and J by 5 bases, with 15 bases between. From germline, CDR1 is LGHNT and CDR2 FRNRAP. The CDR3 extends over 14 amino acids. The DNA of the CDR3 is TGTGCTAGTGGTCCCCATGCTTCAGGGGAGACCCAGTACTTC. This translates into CASGPHASGETQYF. The full variable domain, with the rest looked up from reference TRBV12-5 and TRBJ2-5, is DARVTQTPRHKVTEMGQEVTMRCQPILGHNTVFWYRQTMMQGLELLAYFRNRAPLDDSGMPKDRFSAEMPDATLATLKIQPSEPRDSAVYFCASGPHASGETQYFGPGTRLLVL.

The chain uses TRBV5-1 and TRBJ1-1; D possibly corresponds to TRBD1 (6 bases). The CDR3 has 15 amino acids. The germline V gene encodes CDR1 SGHRS and CDR2 YFSETQ. With 4 bases removed from V and 0 bases from J, the gap between germline ends came to 13 bases. CDR3 sequence (DNA): TGCGCCAGCAGCCTCTTACAGGGAGTGAACACTGAAGCTTTCTTT. Residues: CASSLLQGVNTEAFF.